The present T cell receptor beta chain was sequenced within a study of cytotoxic CD8 clonotypes in ibrutinib-treated CLL. Broader study findings: The public clonotypes identified were infrequent and showed contraction or stability on treatment. Clonality, elevated at ibrutinib response, dropped back toward baseline at progression.

Profiled with immunoSEQ multiplex PCR; TCRdb holds only in-frame clones, not every one. The sample has approximately 330,000 clones; roughly 80% are singletons. About this clone itself: The antigen is undetermined.

The receptor was derived from a human donor with chronic lymphocytic leukemia. The sequencing here drew on PBMCs, taken before ibrutinib treatment.

This CDR3 reads CATSREDRGPGNTEAFF. CDR3 in DNA: TGTGCCACCAGCAGAGAGGACAGGGGGCCTGGGAACACTGAAGCTTTCTTT. The chain uses TRBV15 and TRBJ1-1; 11 positions match TRBD1. Germline lookup yields CDR1 LNHNV and CDR2 YYDKDF (reference sequence). The CDR3 consists of 17 residues. V lost 0 bases to trimming and J lost 1 base; unmatched junction nucleotides: 4.